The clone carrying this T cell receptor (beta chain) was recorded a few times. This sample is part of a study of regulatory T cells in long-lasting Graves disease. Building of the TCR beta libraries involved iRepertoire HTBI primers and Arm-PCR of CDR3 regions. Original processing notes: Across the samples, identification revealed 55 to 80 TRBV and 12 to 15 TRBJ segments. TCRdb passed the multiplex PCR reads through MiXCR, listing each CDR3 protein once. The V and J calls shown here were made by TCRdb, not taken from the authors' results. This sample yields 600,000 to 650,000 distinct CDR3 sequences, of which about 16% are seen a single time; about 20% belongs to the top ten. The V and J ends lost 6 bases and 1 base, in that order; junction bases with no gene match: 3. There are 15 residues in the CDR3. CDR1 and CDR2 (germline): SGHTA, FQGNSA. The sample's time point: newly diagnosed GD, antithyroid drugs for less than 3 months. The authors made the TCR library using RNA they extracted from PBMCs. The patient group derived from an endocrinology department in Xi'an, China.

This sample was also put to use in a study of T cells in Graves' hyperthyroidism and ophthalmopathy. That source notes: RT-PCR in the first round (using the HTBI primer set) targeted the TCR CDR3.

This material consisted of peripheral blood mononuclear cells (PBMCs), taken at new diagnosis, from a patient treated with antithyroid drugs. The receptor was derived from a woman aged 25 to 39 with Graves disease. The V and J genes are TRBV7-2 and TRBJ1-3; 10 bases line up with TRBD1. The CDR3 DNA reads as TGTGCCAGCAGACGGGACAGGGGATCTGGAAACACCATATATTTT. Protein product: CASRRDRGSGNTIYF.